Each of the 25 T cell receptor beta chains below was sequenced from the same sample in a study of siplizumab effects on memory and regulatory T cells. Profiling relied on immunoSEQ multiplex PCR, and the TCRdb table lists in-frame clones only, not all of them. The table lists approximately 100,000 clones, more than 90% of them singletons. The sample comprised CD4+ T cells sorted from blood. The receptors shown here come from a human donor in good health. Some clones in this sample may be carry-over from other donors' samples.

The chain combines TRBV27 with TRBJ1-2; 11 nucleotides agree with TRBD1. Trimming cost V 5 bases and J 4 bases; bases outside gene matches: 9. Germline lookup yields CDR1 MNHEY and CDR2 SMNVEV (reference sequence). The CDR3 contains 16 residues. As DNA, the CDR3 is TGTGCCAGCAGTACCCGAACCGGGACAGGGGGCTATGGCTACACCTTC. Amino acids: CASSTRTGTGGYGYTF.

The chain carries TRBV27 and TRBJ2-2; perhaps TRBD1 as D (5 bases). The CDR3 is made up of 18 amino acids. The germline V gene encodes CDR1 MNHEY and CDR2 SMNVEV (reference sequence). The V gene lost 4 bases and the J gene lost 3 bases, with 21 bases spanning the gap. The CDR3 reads CASSSRGFWSRDTGELFF. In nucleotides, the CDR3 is TGTGCCAGCAGTTCTCGAGGTTTCTGGTCCAGGGACACCGGGGAGCTGTTTTTT.

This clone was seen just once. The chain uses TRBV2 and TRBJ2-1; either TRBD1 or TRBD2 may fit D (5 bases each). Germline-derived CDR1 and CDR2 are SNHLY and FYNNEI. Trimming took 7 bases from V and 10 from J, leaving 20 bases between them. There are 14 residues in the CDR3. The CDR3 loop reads CASIPTVGPGEQFF. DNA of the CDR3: TGTGCCAGCATCCCCACAGTGGGACCGGGGGAGCAGTTCTTC.

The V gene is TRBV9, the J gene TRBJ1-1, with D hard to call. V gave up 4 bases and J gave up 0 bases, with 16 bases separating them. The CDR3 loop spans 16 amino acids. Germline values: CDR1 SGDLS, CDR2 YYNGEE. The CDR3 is CASSPQGRYLNTEAFF. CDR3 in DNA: TGTGCCAGCAGCCCACAAGGACGGTATCTGAACACTGAAGCTTTCTTT.

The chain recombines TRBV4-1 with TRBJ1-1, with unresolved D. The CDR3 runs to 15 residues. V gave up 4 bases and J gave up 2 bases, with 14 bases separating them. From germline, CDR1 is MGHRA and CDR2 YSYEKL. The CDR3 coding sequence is TGCGCCAGCAGCCTCCTTATAACAGCAAACACTGAAGCTTTCTTT. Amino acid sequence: CASSLLITANTEAFF.

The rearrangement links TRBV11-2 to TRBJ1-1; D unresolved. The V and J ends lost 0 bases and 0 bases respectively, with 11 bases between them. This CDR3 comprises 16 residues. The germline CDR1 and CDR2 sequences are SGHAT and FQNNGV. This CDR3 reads CASSLETAVMNTEAFF. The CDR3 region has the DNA TGTGCCAGCAGCTTAGAAACGGCAGTCATGAACACTGAAGCTTTCTTT. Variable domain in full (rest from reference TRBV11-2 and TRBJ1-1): EAGVAQSPRYKIIEKRQSVAFWCNPISGHATLYWYQQILGQGPKLLIQFQNNGVVDDSQLPKDRFSAERLKGVDSTLKIQPAKLEDSAVYLCASSLETAVMNTEAFFGQGTRLTVV.

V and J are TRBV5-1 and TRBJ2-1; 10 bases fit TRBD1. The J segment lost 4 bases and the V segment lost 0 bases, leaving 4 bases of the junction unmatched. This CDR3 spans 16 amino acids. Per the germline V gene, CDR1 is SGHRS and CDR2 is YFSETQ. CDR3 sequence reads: CASSLDGQGGYNEQFF. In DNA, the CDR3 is TGCGCCAGCAGCTTGGACGGACAGGGGGGATACAATGAGCAGTTCTTC. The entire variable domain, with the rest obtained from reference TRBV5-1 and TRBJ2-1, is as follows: KAGVTQTPRYLIKTRGQQVTLSCSPISGHRSVSWYQQTPGQGLQFLFEYFSETQRNKGNFPGRFSGRQFSNSRSEMNVSTLELGDSALYLCASSLDGQGGYNEQFFGPGTRLTVL.

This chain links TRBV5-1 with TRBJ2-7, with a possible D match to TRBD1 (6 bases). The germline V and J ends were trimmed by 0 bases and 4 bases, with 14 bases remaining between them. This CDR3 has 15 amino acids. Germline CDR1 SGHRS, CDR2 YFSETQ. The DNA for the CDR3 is TGCGCCAGCAGCTTGGGGACAGCCGGTTTATACGAGCAGTACTTC. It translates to CASSLGTAGLYEQYF. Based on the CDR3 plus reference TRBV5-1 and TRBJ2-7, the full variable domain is KAGVTQTPRYLIKTRGQQVTLSCSPISGHRSVSWYQQTPGQGLQFLFEYFSETQRNKGNFPGRFSGRQFSNSRSEMNVSTLELGDSALYLCASSLGTAGLYEQYFGPGTRLTVT.

The CDR3 nucleotides are TGTGCCAGCAGCTTAGGACTGAGAAGGGTCTACGAGCAGTACTTC. This gives the protein CASSLGLRRVYEQYF. The chain joins TRBV7-3 to TRBJ2-7; D perhaps matches TRBD2 (5 bases). CDR1 and CDR2 from the germline V gene are SGHTA and FQGTGA. Trimming removed 2 bases at V and 3 bases at J, with 14 bases between. The CDR3 is made up of 15 amino acids. Full variable domain (rest looked up from reference TRBV7-3 and TRBJ2-7): GAGVSQTPSNKVTEKGKYVELRCDPISGHTALYWYRQSLGQGPEFLIYFQGTGAADDSGLPNDRFFAVRPEGSVSTLKIQRTERGDSAVYLCASSLGLRRVYEQYFGPGTRLTVT.

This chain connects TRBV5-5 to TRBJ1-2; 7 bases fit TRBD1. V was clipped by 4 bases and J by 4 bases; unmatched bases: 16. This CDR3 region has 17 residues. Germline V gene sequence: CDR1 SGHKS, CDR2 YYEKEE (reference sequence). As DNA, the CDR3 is TGTGCCAGCAGCACCGGGGTTGGGACAGTTAGTTTCTATGGCTACACCTTC. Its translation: CASSTGVGTVSFYGYTF.

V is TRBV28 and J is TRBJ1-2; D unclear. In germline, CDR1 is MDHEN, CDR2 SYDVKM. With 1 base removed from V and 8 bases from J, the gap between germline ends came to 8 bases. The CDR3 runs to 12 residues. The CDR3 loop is CASSLYQSGYTF. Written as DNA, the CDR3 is TGTGCCAGCAGTTTATATCAATCCGGCTACACCTTC.

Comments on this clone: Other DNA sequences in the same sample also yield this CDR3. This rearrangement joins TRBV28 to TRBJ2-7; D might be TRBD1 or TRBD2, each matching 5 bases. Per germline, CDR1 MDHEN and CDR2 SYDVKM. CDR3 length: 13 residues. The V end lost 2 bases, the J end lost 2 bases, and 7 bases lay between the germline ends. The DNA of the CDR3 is TGTGCCAGCAGTTTACAGGGACCCTACGAGCAGTACTTC. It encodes CASSLQGPYEQYF.

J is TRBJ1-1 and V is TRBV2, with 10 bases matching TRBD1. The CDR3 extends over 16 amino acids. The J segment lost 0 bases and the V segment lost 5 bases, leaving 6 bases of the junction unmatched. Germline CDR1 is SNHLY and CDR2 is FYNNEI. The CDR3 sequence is CASSYGQGGLNTEAFF. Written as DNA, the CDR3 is TGTGCCAGCAGTTACGGACAGGGGGGATTGAACACTGAAGCTTTCTTT.

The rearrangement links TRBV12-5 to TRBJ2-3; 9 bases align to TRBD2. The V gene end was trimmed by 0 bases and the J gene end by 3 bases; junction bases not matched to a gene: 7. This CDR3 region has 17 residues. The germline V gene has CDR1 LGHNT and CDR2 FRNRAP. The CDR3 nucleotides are TGTGCTAGTGGTTTGGTATCTAGCGGGGAGCGGACAGATACGCAGTATTTT. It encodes CASGLVSSGERTDTQYF.

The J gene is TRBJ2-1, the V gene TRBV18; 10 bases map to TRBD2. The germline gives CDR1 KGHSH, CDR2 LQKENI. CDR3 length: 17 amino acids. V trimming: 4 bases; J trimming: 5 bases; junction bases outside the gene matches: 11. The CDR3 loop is CASSRATLAGVNNEQFF. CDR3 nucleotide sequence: TGTGCCAGCTCACGTGCAACGCTAGCGGGAGTAAACAATGAGCAGTTCTTC. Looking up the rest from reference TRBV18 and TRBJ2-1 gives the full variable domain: NAGVMQNPRHLVRRRGQEARLRCSPMKGHSHVYWYRQLPEEGLKFMVYLQKENIIDESGMPKERFSAEFPKEGPSILRIQQVVRGDSAAYFCASSRATLAGVNNEQFFGPGTRLTVL.

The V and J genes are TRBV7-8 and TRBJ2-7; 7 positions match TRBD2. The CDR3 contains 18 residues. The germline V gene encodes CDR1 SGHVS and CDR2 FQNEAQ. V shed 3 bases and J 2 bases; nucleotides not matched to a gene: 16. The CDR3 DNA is TGTGCCAGCAGCTTTCCGGGGGTCGGGGAGGGAAGGCCCTACGAGCAGTACTTC. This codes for CASSFPGVGEGRPYEQYF.

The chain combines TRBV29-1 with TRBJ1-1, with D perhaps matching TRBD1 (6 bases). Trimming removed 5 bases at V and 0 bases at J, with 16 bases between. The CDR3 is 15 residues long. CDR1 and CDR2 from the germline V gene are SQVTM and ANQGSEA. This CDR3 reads CSVQGRWALNTEAFF. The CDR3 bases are TGCAGCGTTCAGGGGCGGTGGGCCTTGAACACTGAAGCTTTCTTT.

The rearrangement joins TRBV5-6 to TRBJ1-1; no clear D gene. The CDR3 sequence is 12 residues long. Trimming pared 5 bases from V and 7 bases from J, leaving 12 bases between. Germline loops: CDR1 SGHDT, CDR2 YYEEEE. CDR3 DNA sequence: TGTGCCAGCAGGTTTTTGGCCGGTGAAGCTTTCTTT. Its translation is CASRFLAGEAFF.

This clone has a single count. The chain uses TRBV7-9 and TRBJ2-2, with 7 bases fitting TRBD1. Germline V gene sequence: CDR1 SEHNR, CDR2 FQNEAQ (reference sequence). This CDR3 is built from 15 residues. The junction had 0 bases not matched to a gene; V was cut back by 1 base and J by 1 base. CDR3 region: CASSLGTGNTGELFF. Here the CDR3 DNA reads TGTGCCAGCAGCTTAGGGACAGGGAACACCGGGGAGCTGTTTTTT.

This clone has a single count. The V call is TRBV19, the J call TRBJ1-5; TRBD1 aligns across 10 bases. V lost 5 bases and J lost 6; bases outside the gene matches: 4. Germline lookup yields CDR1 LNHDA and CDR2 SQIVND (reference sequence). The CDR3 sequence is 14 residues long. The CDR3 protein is CASSDRGLSQPQHF. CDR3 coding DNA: TGTGCCAGTAGTGACAGGGGGCTCAGTCAGCCCCAGCATTTT. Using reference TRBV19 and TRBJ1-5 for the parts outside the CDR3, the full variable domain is DGGITQSPKYLFRKEGQNVTLSCEQNLNHDAMYWYRQDPGQGLRLIYYSQIVNDFQKGDIAEGYSVSREKKESFPLTVTSAQKNPTAFYLCASSDRGLSQPQHFGDGTRLSIL.

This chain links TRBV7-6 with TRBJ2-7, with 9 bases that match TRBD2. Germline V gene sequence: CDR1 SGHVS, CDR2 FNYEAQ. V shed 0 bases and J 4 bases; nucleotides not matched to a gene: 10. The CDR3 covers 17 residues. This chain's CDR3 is CASSLAPSSGRSYEQYF. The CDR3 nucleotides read TGTGCCAGCAGCTTAGCGCCTAGTAGCGGGAGATCTTACGAGCAGTACTTC.

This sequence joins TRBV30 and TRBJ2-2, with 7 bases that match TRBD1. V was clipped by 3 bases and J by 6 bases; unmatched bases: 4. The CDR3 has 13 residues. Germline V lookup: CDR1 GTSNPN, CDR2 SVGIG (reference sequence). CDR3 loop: CAWSETGAGELFF. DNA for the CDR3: TGTGCCTGGAGCGAAACAGGGGCCGGGGAGCTGTTTTTT.

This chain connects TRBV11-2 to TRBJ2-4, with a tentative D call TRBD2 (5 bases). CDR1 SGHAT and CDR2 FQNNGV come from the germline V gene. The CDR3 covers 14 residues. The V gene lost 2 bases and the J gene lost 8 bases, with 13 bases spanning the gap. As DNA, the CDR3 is TGTGCCAGCAGCTTATACGACTATACGGACATTCAGTACTTC. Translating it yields CASSLYDYTDIQYF.

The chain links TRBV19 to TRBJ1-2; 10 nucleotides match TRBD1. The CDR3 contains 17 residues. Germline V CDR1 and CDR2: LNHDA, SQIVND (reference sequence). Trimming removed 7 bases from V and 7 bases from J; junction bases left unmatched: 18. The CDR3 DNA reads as TGTGCCAGTACATTTTATTCGAAGGGACAGGGGATAGGTGGCTACACCTTC. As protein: CASTFYSKGQGIGGYTF.

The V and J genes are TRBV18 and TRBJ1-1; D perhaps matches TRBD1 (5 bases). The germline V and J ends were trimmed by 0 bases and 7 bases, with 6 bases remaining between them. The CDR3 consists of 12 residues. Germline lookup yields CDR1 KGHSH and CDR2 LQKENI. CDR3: CASSPPGGEAFF. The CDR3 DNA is TGTGCCAGCTCACCACCTGGGGGTGAAGCTTTCTTT. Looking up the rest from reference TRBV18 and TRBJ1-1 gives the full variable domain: NAGVMQNPRHLVRRRGQEARLRCSPMKGHSHVYWYRQLPEEGLKFMVYLQKENIIDESGMPKERFSAEFPKEGPSILRIQQVVRGDSAAYFCASSPPGGEAFFGQGTRLTVV.